What follows are 24 T cell receptor beta chains derived from one specimen sequenced in a study of blood T cell repertoires in COVID-19. Assay: immunoSEQ multiplex PCR; the TCRdb copy retains only in-frame clones and omits some. This sample has a few hundred thousand clones; 65% to 90% occur once, and the top ten carry approximately 7.6%. The material sequenced was peripheral blood. These receptors were obtained from a human donor in a cohort sampled during active COVID-19.

This clone came up a few times. Here the CDR3 reads CASERGTGVVVSYEQYF. Written as DNA, the CDR3 is TGTGCCAGCGAGAGGGGGACAGGCGTCGTAGTCTCCTACGAGCAGTACTTC. The rearrangement joins TRBV2 to TRBJ2-7, with 8 bases that match TRBD1. This CDR3 spans 17 amino acids. The trim removed 8 bases at V and 0 bases at J, leaving 15 bases unmatched. Germline V CDR1 and CDR2: SNHLY, FYNNEI.

In nucleotides, the CDR3 is TGTGCCAGCAGTCTAGCGGGGAGCTCCTACAATGAGCAGTTCTTC. Translating gives CASSLAGSSYNEQFF. This rearrangement joins TRBV6-5 to TRBJ2-1, with 9 bases matching TRBD2. The ends lost 5 bases at V and 0 bases at J; junction bases unmatched: 2. Per germline, CDR1 MNHEY and CDR2 SVGAGI. CDR3 length: 15 amino acids.

The V and J genes are TRBV2 and TRBJ2-2, with no clear D. The CDR3 extends over 12 amino acids. The germline CDR1 and CDR2 sequences are SNHLY and FYNNEI. The V end lost 8 bases, the J end lost 5 bases, and 9 bases lay between the germline ends. CDR3 residues: CASAFETGELFF. CDR3 coding DNA: TGTGCCAGCGCGTTCGAAACCGGGGAGCTGTTTTTT.

The chain couples TRBV2 to TRBJ1-2; D is ambiguous. The germline V and J ends were trimmed by 3 bases and 4 bases, with 12 bases remaining between them. Per the germline V gene, CDR1 is SNHLY and CDR2 is FYNNEI. This CDR3 is 14 amino acids long. As DNA, the CDR3 is TGTGCCAGCAGTGATGCCGGGGATTTCTATGGCTACACCTTC. This encodes CASSDAGDFYGYTF.

CDR3 DNA: TGCGCCAGCAGACCCCCCCGACTAGGGGACAATGAGCAGTTCTTC. As protein: CASRPPRLGDNEQFF. The chain links TRBV5-1 to TRBJ2-1; TRBD2 is a possible D gene (6 bases). V was clipped by 5 bases and J by 5 bases, with 17 bases between them. CDR3 length: 15 residues. The germline CDR1 and CDR2 sequences are SGHRS and YFSETQ.

The chain couples TRBV7-9 to TRBJ1-2; D ambiguous. CDR1 SEHNR and CDR2 FQNEAQ come from the germline V gene (reference sequence). The CDR3 has 13 amino acids. V dropped 2 bases and J dropped 6 bases, with 10 bases sitting between them. The CDR3: CASSLQYADGYTF. CDR3 in DNA: TGTGCCAGCAGCTTACAGTACGCAGATGGCTACACCTTC.

The chain links TRBV5-5 to TRBJ1-2, with a weak D call TRBD1 (6 bases). This CDR3 is built from 13 residues. Per germline, CDR1 SGHKS and CDR2 YYEKEE (reference sequence). Trimming pared 4 bases from V and 3 bases from J, leaving 10 bases between. This CDR3 reads CASSPQGDYGYTF. CDR3 coding DNA: TGTGCCAGCAGCCCACAGGGAGACTATGGCTACACCTTC. The variable domain in full, with the rest retrieved from reference TRBV5-5 and TRBJ1-2, is DAGVTQSPTHLIKTRGQQVTLRCSPISGHKSVSWYQQVLGQGPQFIFQYYEKEERGRGNFPDRFSARQFPNYSSELNVNALLLGDSALYLCASSPQGDYGYTFGSGTRLTVV.

The chain has TRBV30 and TRBJ1-5, with no clear D. The V gene's germline CDR1 is GTSNPN and CDR2 SVGIG (reference sequence). This CDR3 region has 12 residues. V was trimmed by 3 bases and J by 6 bases, leaving 9 bases between them. The CDR3 DNA is TGTGCCTGGAGCGCCCTCGGTCAGCCCCAGCATTTT. This translates into CAWSALGQPQHF.

CDR3 DNA: TGTGCCAGCAGAGGAGTGAATCATGAAAAACTGTTTTTT. Its translation is CASRGVNHEKLFF. This chain joins TRBV6-5 and TRBJ1-4; D not certain. CDR1 is MNHEY and CDR2 is SVGAGI in the germline V gene. This CDR3 is built from 13 residues. Trimming pared 6 bases from V and 6 bases from J, leaving 11 bases between.

The V call is TRBV7-9, the J call TRBJ1-1, with 7 bases aligning to TRBD1. The germline gives CDR1 SEHNR, CDR2 FQNEAQ (reference sequence). The CDR3 spans 14 residues. The trim removed 5 bases at V and 1 base at J, leaving 4 bases unmatched. CDR3 in DNA: TGTGCCAGCAGCCGGGGACAGCAGAACACTGAAGCTTTCTTT. Translating it yields CASSRGQQNTEAFF. The whole variable domain, remainder taken from reference TRBV7-9 and TRBJ1-1, is DTGVSQNPRHKITKRGQNVTFRCDPISEHNRLYWYRQTLGQGPEFLTYFQNEAQLEKSRLLSDRFSAERPKGSFSTLEIQRTEQGDSAMYLCASSRGQQNTEAFFGQGTRLTVV.

The chain employs TRBV12-3 or TRBV12-4 and TRBJ2-1, with 7 bases matching TRBD1. The CDR3 has 11 residues. With 6 bases clipped from V and 15 bases from J, the junction kept 8 bases outside the gene matches. In DNA form, the CDR3 reads TGTGCCAGCAGGAGACAGGGTGTTTGGTTCTTC. The encoded protein is CASRRQGVWFF.

In its sample, this clone was seen once. This chain joins TRBV6-2 or TRBV6-3 and TRBJ2-1, with 14 bases matching TRBD2. CDR3 length: 18 residues. The V segment lost 4 bases and the J segment 0 bases; nucleotides outside the gene matches: 5. Germline V gives CDR1 MNHEY, CDR2 SVGEGT. The CDR3 nucleotides are TGTGCCAGCAGTTTTGGACTAGCGGGGGGTCTCTCCTACAATGAGCAGTTCTTC. Protein product: CASSFGLAGGLSYNEQFF.

This rearrangement joins TRBV7-3 to TRBJ2-1; 7 nucleotides match TRBD2. The V and J ends lost 3 bases and 5 bases, in that order; junction bases with no gene match: 1. The germline V gene has CDR1 SGHTA and CDR2 FQGTGA. The CDR3 consists of 13 residues. CDR3 amino acids: CASSLGLHNEQFF. DNA of the CDR3: TGTGCCAGCAGCTTGGGACTACACAATGAGCAGTTCTTC.

The rearrangement links TRBV12-5 to TRBJ2-4, with a weak D call TRBD2 (6 bases). CDR1 is LGHNT, CDR2 FRNRAP, per germline. V lost 5 bases and J 7 bases, leaving 9 bases between the germline ends. The CDR3 loop spans 12 amino acids. CDR3 DNA: TGTGCTAGTGGTGGGGCGGGGAACATTCAGTACTTC. It is translated as CASGGAGNIQYF.

V and J are TRBV2 and TRBJ2-7; maybe TRBD1 (5 bases). Germline-derived CDR1 and CDR2 are SNHLY and FYNNEI. This CDR3 comprises 13 residues. With 4 bases removed from V and 2 bases from J, the gap between germline ends came to 9 bases. The CDR3 reads CASSARGTYEQYF. CDR3 coding DNA: TGTGCCAGCAGTGCTAGGGGCACCTACGAGCAGTACTTC.

This chain uses TRBV19 with TRBJ2-3; D is perhaps TRBD1 (5 bases). This CDR3 region has 14 residues. Between the trimmed V and J ends, which lost 2 bases and 5 bases, there was a span of 11 bases. From germline, CDR1 is LNHDA and CDR2 SQIVND (reference sequence). Here the CDR3 reads CASSISGYLDTQYF. DNA of the CDR3: TGTGCCAGTAGTATATCAGGGTACCTAGATACGCAGTATTTT.

This clone showed up just a few times. V and J are TRBV7-9 and TRBJ1-1, with a tentative D call TRBD1 (6 bases). Per germline, CDR1 SEHNR and CDR2 FQNEAQ (reference sequence). The V end was cut by 3 bases, the J end by 11 bases, with 13 bases between. The CDR3 is 12 amino acids. For the CDR3, the DNA is TGTGCCAGCAGCTTCGTACAGGGTGCGGCTTTCTTT. It codes for CASSFVQGAAFF.

In its sample, this clone was seen once. The genes are TRBV5-1 and TRBJ1-3; 11 bases fit TRBD1. This CDR3 has 16 residues. Trimming removed 0 bases from V and 4 bases from J; junction bases left unmatched: 3. CDR1 is SGHRS and CDR2 is YFSETQ in the germline V gene. CDR3 nucleotide sequence: TGCGCCAGCAGCTTGGATGGGACAGGGGGAGGAAACACCATATATTTT. Translation: CASSLDGTGGGNTIYF.

The chain carries TRBV7-9 and TRBJ2-1, with D possibly being TRBD2 (6 bases). CDR3 length: 16 residues. The germline V gene encodes CDR1 SEHNR and CDR2 FQNEAQ (reference sequence). V lost 1 base and J lost 7, with 17 bases in between. The CDR3 bases are TGTGCCAGCAGCTTAGGGGTCCAGCGGGCGGGTAATGAGCAGTTCTTC. It translates to CASSLGVQRAGNEQFF.

The V and J genes are TRBV5-6 and TRBJ2-7, with D possibly matching TRBD1 (6 bases). V lost 4 bases and J 5 bases, leaving 19 bases between the germline ends. CDR1 is SGHDT, CDR2 YYEEEE, per germline. The CDR3 totals 15 residues. The CDR3 DNA reads TGTGCCAGCAGCAATGCCCGACAGGCTCTCGACGAGCAGTACTTC. Translated: CASSNARQALDEQYF. Full variable domain (remainder filled in from reference TRBV5-6 and TRBJ2-7): DAGVTQSPTHLIKTRGQQVTLRCSPKSGHDTVSWYQQALGQGPQFIFQYYEEEERQRGNFPDRFSGHQFPNYSSELNVNALLLGDSALYLCASSNARQALDEQYFGPGTRLTVT.

The chain uses TRBV19 and TRBJ1-5; 9 bases map to TRBD1. The germline V gene encodes CDR1 LNHDA and CDR2 SQIVND (reference sequence). This CDR3 contains 13 residues. Trimming removed 6 bases from V and 4 bases from J; junction bases left unmatched: 1. The CDR3 sequence is CASRGTGNQPQHF. The CDR3 nucleotides read TGTGCCAGTAGGGGGACAGGGAATCAGCCCCAGCATTTT.

This rearrangement joins TRBV19 to TRBJ1-5; 9 positions match TRBD1. The CDR3 is 16 residues long. Trimming cost V 6 bases and J 4 bases; bases outside gene matches: 10. Germline values: CDR1 LNHDA, CDR2 SQIVND (reference sequence). The CDR3 sequence: CASRASRDRDNQPQHF. The CDR3 DNA reads as TGTGCCAGTAGGGCCTCGCGGGACAGGGATAATCAGCCCCAGCATTTT.

This rearrangement joins TRBV20-1 to TRBJ2-7, with D perhaps matching TRBD2 (6 bases). The germline V gene has CDR1 DFQATT and CDR2 SNEGSKA (reference sequence). Trimming removed 3 bases at V and 2 bases at J, with 11 bases between. CDR3 length: 13 amino acids. The CDR3 loop reads CSASPGVTYEQYF. For the CDR3, the DNA is TGCAGTGCTAGTCCGGGGGTCACCTACGAGCAGTACTTC.

The genes are TRBV19 and TRBJ2-2; TRBD1 agrees at 9 bases. The CDR3 is 16 amino acids. The trim removed 5 bases at V and 5 bases at J, leaving 9 bases unmatched. Germline CDR1 is LNHDA and CDR2 is SQIVND (reference sequence). The CDR3 protein is CASSQRTGAQTGELFF. CDR3 nucleotide sequence: TGTGCCAGTAGTCAACGGACAGGGGCACAGACCGGGGAGCTGTTTTTT.